The rows below give T cell receptor beta chains drawn from one sample of a study of shared clonotypes between healthy human individuals. Measured with immunoSEQ multiplex PCR; TCRdb has only the in-frame clones, and not every one. In the table there are around 1.9 million clones, 93% of which are singletons. The sample was naive CD8+ T cells from PBMCs. These receptors all come from a man younger than 30 in good health. Some clones in this sample may be carry-over from other donors' samples. CDR3s include the opening cysteine and the closing phenylalanine or tryptophan. D genes are given only for firm matches. Some rows mark clone size as missing; the rest say once, few, many or name a class of expanded clone.

NA,NA,TRBJ2-1,TRBV28,TGTGCCAGCAGTTTCGGAGAAAATGAGCAGTTCTTC,CASSFGENEQFF
NA,NA,TRBJ1-2,TRBV7-9,TGTGCCAGCAGCCTCCCGGCAGTCGGGGATAACTATGGCTACACCTTC,CASSLPAVGDNYGYTF
once,TRBD2,TRBJ2-3,TRBV5-1,TGCGCCAGCAGCTTGGCCTCAACTAGCGGGAGATTAATGGCAGATACGCAGTATTTT,CASSLASTSGRLMADTQYF
NA,TRBD2,TRBJ2-1,TRBV30,TGTGCCTGGAGTGCCCTAGCGGGAGGGCCTAGTGAGCAGTTCTTC,CAWSALAGGPSEQFF
NA,NA,TRBJ2-1,TRBV15,TGTGCCACCAGCAGAGTCGGGAGAACCCACAATGAGCAGTTCTTC,CATSRVGRTHNEQFF
NA,NA,TRBJ2-5,TRBV27,TGTGCCAGCAGGACCAAGTCGCGGGGTCTAAGGATGAAGACCCAGTACTTC,CASRTKSRGLRMKTQYF
NA,NA,TRBJ1-2,TRBV27,TGTGCCAGCAGGTCCCTACGCAGGGAGGGATGGGATTATGGCTACACCTTC,CASRSLRREGWDYGYTF
few,NA,TRBJ1-1,TRBV29-1,TGCAGCGGCGAGGGATTGAACACTGAAGCTTTCTTT,CSGEGLNTEAFF
NA,NA,TRBJ2-2,TRBV7-9,TGTGCCAGCAGCTTGACAGCTACCGGGGAGCTGTTTTTT,CASSLTATGELFF
NA,TRBD1,TRBJ1-1,TRBV6-1,TGTGCCAGCAGGGCAGGGACAGGGATGAACACTGAAGCTTTCTTT,CASRAGTGMNTEAFF
NA,NA,TRBJ1-2,TRBV27,TGTGCCAGCAGCAGCGGGCAGACCTATGGCTACACCTTC,CASSSGQTYGYTF
NA,NA,TRBJ2-1,TRBV7-9,TGTGCCAGCAGCTTAGGGCAGGGGGGACTGAATGAGCAGTTCTTC,CASSLGQGGLNEQFF
NA,NA,TRBJ2-1,TRBV9,TGTGCCAGCAGCGCCCCGAGTGGGACCATCCACAATGAGCAGTTCTTC,CASSAPSGTIHNEQFF
NA,NA,TRBJ1-5,TRBV9,TGTGCCAGCAGCGTAGCTCCCGGTGGCAATCAGCCCCAGCATTTT,CASSVAPGGNQPQHF
NA,TRBD1,TRBJ2-2,TRBV9,TGTGCCAGCAGACAGGGGACCGGCACCGGGGAGCTGTTTTTT,CASRQGTGTGELFF
NA,NA,TRBJ2-1,TRBV28,TGTGCCAGCAGCCTCTGGGGGGAGACTGAGGGTAATGAGCAGTTCTTC,CASSLWGETEGNEQFF
NA,NA,TRBJ2-3,TRBV11-3,TGTGCCAGCAGCTTACGGGGGGCTGGAGATACGCAGTATTTT,CASSLRGAGDTQYF
NA,TRBD2,TRBJ2-1,TRBV6-1,TGTGCCAGCGGTGGACTAGCGGGAGGGCCTCTGGATGAGCAGTTCTTC,CASGGLAGGPLDEQFF
NA,NA,TRBJ2-2,TRBV7-3,TGTGCCAGCAGCCCCTCCCGGGCCCCGAACACCGGGGAGCTGTTTTTT,CASSPSRAPNTGELFF
NA,NA,TRBJ2-1,TRBV14,TGTGCCAGCAGCCAAAGTAGTTCCCCTATCCTTTACAATGAGCAGTTCTTC,CASSQSSSPILYNEQFF
NA,NA,TRBJ2-1,TRBV28,TGTGCCAGCACCTTCTCGAATGAGCAGTTCTTC,CASTFSNEQFF
NA,TRBD1,TRBJ2-1,TRBV15,TGTGCCACCAGCATAGGGACAGGGACCCTTTCCTACAATGAGCAGTTCTTC,CATSIGTGTLSYNEQFF
NA,NA,TRBJ2-7,TRBV11-2,TGTGCCAGCAGCCCAGAGAATTTCGGGTCCTACGAGCAGTACTTC,CASSPENFGSYEQYF
NA,NA,TRBJ2-3,TRBV2,TGTGCCAGCGGTAGGGATACGCAGTATTTT,CASGRDTQYF
NA,NA,TRBJ2-1,TRBV9,TGTGCCAGCAGCGCCCCTAGTTCCCATGAGCAGTTCTTC,CASSAPSSHEQFF
NA,TRBD2,TRBJ2-3,TRBV27,TGTGCCAGCAGTCCCCCCCCAAAAGGTAGCGGGCTAGCAGATACGCAGTATTTT,CASSPPPKGSGLADTQYF
NA,TRBD1,TRBJ2-6,TRBV19,TGTGCCAGTAGCCAGGGGGCGCGTCCGGGGGCCAACGTCCTGACTTTC,CASSQGARPGANVLTF
NA,NA,TRBJ2-1,TRBV25-1,TGTGCCAGCAGTCCCCGGTGGGGAAATGGCAATGAGCAGTTCTTC,CASSPRWGNGNEQFF
NA,TRBD1,TRBJ1-1,TRBV11-1,TGTGCCAGCAGCTTAAATACAGGGGGCGATAACACTGAAGCTTTCTTT,CASSLNTGGDNTEAFF
NA,NA,TRBJ2-3,TRBV9,TGTGCCAGCAGCTCCTTAGATAGCGGTAGCACAGATACGCAGTATTTT,CASSSLDSGSTDTQYF
NA,NA,TRBJ2-2,TRBV10-2,TGCGCCAGCAGTGAAAACATCTCCGGGGAGCTGTTTTTT,CASSENISGELFF
NA,NA,TRBJ2-7,TRBV27,TGTGCCAGCAGTCCCTCGGAGAGGGAGTTCGGCGAGCAGTACTTC,CASSPSEREFGEQYF